This TCR beta chain was recovered during a study of PD-1 blockade in classical Hodgkin lymphoma. The repertoire was sequenced with immunoSEQ multiplex PCR; TCRdb's copy has only in-frame clones and lacks some. The sample contains about 110,000 clones, about 88% of which appear only once. The ends were cut back, 0 bases at V and 3 bases at J, with 10 bases in the middle. This CDR3 contains 15 residues. CDR1 SGHTS and CDR2 YDEGEE come from the germline V gene. This clone has only one observation. Each patient's relapse followed autologous stem cell transplantation, and brentuximab vedotin exposure varied.

This sequence was found in a human donor with classical Hodgkin lymphoma. The chain employs TRBV5-8 and TRBJ2-1, with TRBD2 as a possible D gene (5 bases). The input for sequencing was peripheral blood mononuclear cells (PBMCs), taken before the second cycle of nivolumab. CDR3 DNA sequence: TGTGCCAGCAGCTTGGGCACGGCGGGCTACAATGAGCAGTTCTTC. This gives the protein CASSLGTAGYNEQFF. The full variable domain, rest sourced from reference TRBV5-8 and TRBJ2-1, is EAGVTQSPTHLIKTRGQQATLRCSPISGHTSVYWYQQALGLGLQFLLWYDEGEERNRGNFPPRFSGRQFPNYSSELNVNALELEDSALYLCASSLGTAGYNEQFFGPGTRLTVL.